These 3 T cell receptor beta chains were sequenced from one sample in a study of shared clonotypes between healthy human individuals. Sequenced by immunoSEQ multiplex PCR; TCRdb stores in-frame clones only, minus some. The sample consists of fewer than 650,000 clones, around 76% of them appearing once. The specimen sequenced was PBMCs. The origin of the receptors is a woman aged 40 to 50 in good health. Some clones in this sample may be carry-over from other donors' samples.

The CDR3 sequence is CASSEGGSSYEQYF. In DNA, the CDR3 is TGCGCCAGCAGTGAAGGGGGTAGCTCCTACGAGCAGTACTTC. J is TRBJ2-7 and V is TRBV10-1; possibly TRBD1 for D (6 bases). The germline CDR1 and CDR2 sequences are WNHNN and SYGVQD (reference sequence). The CDR3 is 14 residues long. V shed 3 bases and J shed 0 bases, with 9 bases lying between them.

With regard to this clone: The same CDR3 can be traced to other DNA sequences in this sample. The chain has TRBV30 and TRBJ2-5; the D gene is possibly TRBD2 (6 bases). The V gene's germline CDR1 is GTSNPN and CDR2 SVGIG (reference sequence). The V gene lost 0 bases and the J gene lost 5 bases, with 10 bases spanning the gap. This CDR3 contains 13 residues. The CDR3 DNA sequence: TGTGCCTGGAGTGTAGGAGGGGCCGAGACCCAGTACTTC. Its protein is CAWSVGGAETQYF.

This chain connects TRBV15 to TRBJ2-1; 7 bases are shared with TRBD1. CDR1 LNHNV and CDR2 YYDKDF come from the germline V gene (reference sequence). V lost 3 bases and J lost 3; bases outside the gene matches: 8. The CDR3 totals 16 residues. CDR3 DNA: TGTGCCACCAGCAGGACACAGGGGAAAGGCTACAATGAGCAGTTCTTC. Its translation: CATSRTQGKGYNEQFF.